Listed below are T cell receptor beta chains from one sample, sequenced in a study of blood T cells in healthy people across ages. TCRdb re-called the 5' RACE reads with MiXCR, one entry per CDR3 protein. Of fewer than 750,000 distinct CDR3 sequences listed, more than 45% are singletons. Specimen: blood. These receptors were obtained from a woman at least 80 years old in good health. The CDR3 runs from the conserved cysteine through the conserved F or W. Fields, in order: clone size, J gene, D gene, V gene, CDR3 protein, CDR3 DNA. D genes are given only for firm matches. Clone size is not always given. Where it is, it says once, few, many or a class for expanded clones.

>few|TRBJ2-4|TRBD2|TRBV20-1
CSARDLAGGPWEQYF
TGCAGTGCTAGAGATCTAGCGGGAGGGCCTTGGGAGCAGTACTTC
>many|TRBJ2-7|.|TRBV2
CASSAAYEQYF
TGTGCCAGCAGTGCAGCCTACGAGCAGTACTTC
>few|TRBJ2-1|.|TRBV4-1
CASGHPFPRLEGEYNEQFF
TGCGCCAGCGGCCATCCCTTCCCCCGGCTAGAGGGGGAGTACAATGAGCAGTTCTTC
>few|TRBJ2-5|.|TRBV20-1
CSATNRNQETQYF
TGCAGTGCTACTAACAGGAATCAAGAGACCCAGTACTTC
>few|TRBJ2-3|TRBD2|TRBV5-1
CASSSGTSGARTQYF
TGCGCCAGCTCTTCCGGGACTAGCGGGGCCCGTACGCAGTATTTT
>.|TRBJ1-4|.|TRBV20-1
CSARDSRTEEKLFF
TGCAGTGCTAGAGATAGCCGGACAGAAGAAAAACTGTTTTTT
>.|TRBJ2-6|.|TRBV7-2
CASSFRVGGSGANVLTF
TGTGCCAGCAGCTTCCGAGTCGGAGGCTCTGGGGCCAACGTCCTGACTTTC
>.|TRBJ1-6|.|TRBV15
CATSRDTLRSMETPLHF
TGTGCCACCAGCAGAGATACCCTCCGGAGTATGGAGACACCCCTCCACTTT
>few|TRBJ2-7|.|TRBV5-1
CASSTRGGLNEQYF
TGCGCCAGCAGCACAAGGGGGGGCCTAAATGAGCAGTACTTC
>.|TRBJ2-5|TRBD2|TRBV25-1
CASSEPGLAGWETQYF
TGTGCCAGCAGTGAACCGGGACTAGCGGGGTGGGAGACCCAGTACTTC
>few|TRBJ2-1|TRBD2|TRBV5-6
CASSLGTSHNEQFF
TGTGCCAGCAGCCTCGGGACTAGCCACAATGAGCAGTTCTTC
>once|TRBJ2-7|.|TRBV21-1
CASSPHRGTYEQYF
TGTGCCAGCAGCCCGCACAGGGGGACCTACGAGCAGTACTTC
>.|TRBJ2-3|.|TRBV4-2
CASSQEAQDTQYF
TGTGCCAGCAGCCAAGAAGCACAGGATACGCAGTATTTT
>.|TRBJ2-3|TRBD1|TRBV14
CASSPYLDRSTDTQYF
TGTGCCAGCAGCCCTTACCTGGACAGGTCCACAGATACGCAGTATTTT
>.|TRBJ2-7|.|TRBV4-2
CASSQDYLAATGSYEQYF
TGTGCCAGCAGCCAAGATTACCTAGCGGCGACAGGGTCCTACGAGCAGTACTTC
>.|TRBJ2-1|.|TRBV2
CASNPHNEQFF
TGTGCCAGCAATCCCCACAATGAGCAGTTCTTC
>many|TRBJ1-5|.|TRBV15
CATSRTPQGHSNQPQHF
TGTGCCACCAGCAGGACCCCGCAGGGACATAGCAATCAGCCCCAGCATTTT
>once|TRBJ2-3|.|TRBV20-1
CSAAFRVGDTQYF
TGCAGTGCTGCCTTTCGGGTGGGAGATACGCAGTATTTT
>few|TRBJ2-1|TRBD2|TRBV20-1
CSARVGDRSGSSGNEQFF
TGCAGTGCTAGGGTGGGGGACCGAAGCGGGAGCAGCGGCAATGAGCAGTTCTTC
>.|TRBJ1-1|.|TRBV18
CASEGRENTEAFF
TGTGCCAGCGAGGGCAGGGAGAACACTGAAGCTTTCTTT
>.|TRBJ1-4|.|TRBV3-1
CASSQSLNNEKLFF
TGTGCCAGCAGCCAAAGTCTGAACAATGAAAAACTGTTTTTT
>.|TRBJ2-5|.|TRBV11-2
CASSRNTRQETQYF
TGTGCCAGCAGTCGTAACACAAGACAAGAGACCCAGTACTTC
>.|TRBJ1-5|.|TRBV20-1
CSARGGGIEQPQHF
TGCAGTGCTAGAGGGGGGGGGATTGAACAGCCCCAGCATTTT
>.|TRBJ2-5|.|TRBV12-3/TRBV12-4
CASSWGRGSGETQYF
TGTGCCAGCTCATGGGGGAGGGGGAGTGGAGAGACCCAGTACTTC
>few|TRBJ1-6|.|TRBV5-1
CASSPGQSNSPLHF
TGCGCCAGCAGCCCCGGACAGAGTAATTCACCCCTCCACTTT
>many|TRBJ2-4|.|TRBV9
CASSVRRAPKNIQYF
TGTGCCAGCAGCGTCCGACGGGCTCCCAAAAACATTCAGTACTTC
>.|TRBJ2-1|.|TRBV20-1
CSAMGDLAYNEQFF
TGCAGTGCCATGGGAGATCTAGCCTACAATGAGCAGTTCTTC
>.|TRBJ2-3|.|TRBV20-1
CSALGHSGRNTDTQYF
TGCAGTGCGCTCGGGCACAGCGGGCGAAACACAGATACGCAGTATTTT
>few|TRBJ2-2|.|TRBV12-3/TRBV12-4
CASSSWTPHTGELFF
TGTGCCAGCAGCTCGTGGACACCTCACACCGGGGAGCTGTTTTTT
>.|TRBJ2-5|.|TRBV11-2
CASSFQGKGEETQYF
TGTGCCAGCAGCTTCCAGGGGAAGGGGGAAGAGACCCAGTACTTC
>many|TRBJ2-3|.|TRBV7-2
CASSLGGGLGTDTQYF
TGTGCCAGCAGCTTAGGAGGGGGTCTTGGCACAGATACGCAGTATTTT
>many|TRBJ2-5|TRBD1|TRBV11-3
CASSPGTGGMYQETQYF
TGTGCCAGCAGCCCCGGGACAGGGGGCATGTATCAAGAGACCCAGTACTTC
>.|TRBJ1-6|.|TRBV6-6
CASARVLPNSPLHF
TGTGCCAGCGCCAGGGTTCTTCCTAATTCACCCCTCCACTTT
>.|TRBJ2-3|TRBD1|TRBV16
CASKTQGDTQYF
TGTGCCAGCAAGACACAGGGGGATACGCAGTATTTT
>.|TRBJ1-5|.|TRBV24-1
CATSQGYSNQPQHF
TGTGCCACCAGCCAGGGTTATAGCAATCAGCCCCAGCATTTT
>many|TRBJ2-3|.|TRBV5-1
CASSSPTTPDTQYF
TGCGCCAGCAGCTCCCCTACGACTCCAGATACGCAGTATTTT
>few|TRBJ2-2|.|TRBV20-1
CSAPPIPNTGELFF
TGCAGTGCTCCACCAATCCCGAACACCGGGGAGCTGTTTTTT
>.|TRBJ2-5|.|TRBV9
CASSLVTGETQYF
TGTGCCAGCAGCCTCGTGACCGGGGAGACCCAGTACTTC
>few|TRBJ2-7|TRBD2|TRBV29-1
CSVGTSESYEQYF
TGCAGCGTTGGGACTAGCGAGTCCTACGAGCAGTACTTC
>few|TRBJ1-1|TRBD1|TRBV24-1
CATSDSRTGAPKAFF
TGTGCCACCAGTGATTCCCGGACAGGGGCGCCCAAAGCTTTCTTT
>.|TRBJ2-7|.|TRBV5-1
CASSFVGVSYEQYF
TGCGCCAGCAGCTTTGTGGGAGTCTCCTACGAGCAGTATTTC
>.|TRBJ2-7|.|TRBV20-1
CSTGAGSEQYF
TGCAGTACTGGTGCCGGGAGCGAGCAGTACTTC
>many|TRBJ2-1|.|TRBV11-3
CASSNTHNEQFF
TGTGCCAGCAGCAACACCCACAATGAGCAGTTCTTC
>.|TRBJ2-1|TRBD1|TRBV3-1
CASTPRTGNDEQFF
TGTGCCAGCACCCCCCGGACAGGGAACGATGAGCAGTTCTTC
>many|TRBJ1-6|.|TRBV12-3/TRBV12-4
CASSFGMSSPLHF
TGTGCCAGCAGTTTTGGAATGAGTTCACCCCTCCACTTT
>.|TRBJ2-3|.|TRBV7-8
CASTLLFPGDTQYF
TGTGCCAGCACCCTATTGTTTCCTGGGGATACGCAGTATTTT
>.|TRBJ2-5|.|TRBV7-8
CASSLRGGGGAETQYF
TGTGCCAGCAGCTTAAGGGGTGGAGGGGGAGCGGAGACCCAGTACTTC
>many|TRBJ2-7|TRBD2|TRBV10-3
CAISNKLAGSSYEQYF
TGTGCCATCAGCAATAAACTAGCGGGAAGCTCCTACGAGCAGTACTTC
>many|TRBJ2-7|.|TRBV20-1
CSARVPGLSSYEQYF
TGCAGTGCTAGAGTACCCGGGTTGAGCTCCTACGAGCAGTACTTC
>many|TRBJ2-3|.|TRBV9
CASSVDGLNTDTQYF
TGTGCCAGCAGCGTAGACGGCTTAAACACAGATACGCAGTATTTT
>many|TRBJ2-1|TRBD2|TRBV20-1
CSAPAGGRYNEQFF
TGCAGTGCTCCCGCAGGCGGGAGATACAATGAGCAGTTCTTC
>.|TRBJ1-3|.|TRBV2
CASSIERVSSGNTIYF
TGTGCCAGCAGTATCGAACGGGTTAGCTCTGGAAACACCATATATTTT
>few|TRBJ2-1|.|TRBV12-3/TRBV12-4
CASATYNEQFF
TGTGCCAGCGCAACCTACAATGAGCAGTTCTTC
>many|TRBJ2-1|TRBD1|TRBV10-3
CAISDIRGNEQFF
TGTGCCATCAGTGACATCAGGGGGAATGAGCAGTTCTTC
>few|TRBJ1-5|.|TRBV7-9
CASSLRDSQPQHF
TGTGCCAGCAGCCTCCGGGACTCACAGCCCCAGCATTTT
>once|TRBJ1-5|.|TRBV7-9
CASSFAQSQPQHF
TGTGCCAGCAGCTTTGCACAGTCACAGCCCCAGCATTTT
>many|TRBJ2-7|TRBD1|TRBV27
CASSSYRTGIEQYF
TGTGCCAGCAGTTCTTACCGGACAGGGATCGAGCAGTACTTC
>.|TRBJ2-4|.|TRBV20-1
CSARDSTTVQYF
TGCAGTGCCCGGGACTCTACTACGGTGCAGTACTTC
>many|TRBJ2-4|.|TRBV29-1
CSVGQGDGNIQYF
TGCAGCGTTGGTCAGGGTGATGGAAACATTCAGTACTTC
>.|TRBJ2-7|TRBD1|TRBV4-3
CASSQDSSGQGAYEQYF
TGCGCCAGCAGCCAAGATTCATCAGGGCAGGGGGCGTACGAGCAGTACTTC